This T cell receptor (beta chain) originates from a study of cytomegalovirus exposure and HLA in healthy donors. The study ran its PCR with 60 Vbeta and 13 Jbeta primers. The assay was immunoSEQ multiplex PCR, and TCRdb's table has in-frame clones only and misses some. Of about 140,000 clones listed, around four fifths are singletons. V dropped 4 bases and J dropped 7; count of bases not matched to a gene: 7. The CDR3 sequence is 15 residues long. The V gene's germline CDR1 is SGHTS and CDR2 YDEGEE. This chain uses TRBV5-8 with TRBJ2-2; 10 bases match TRBD1. This TCR derives from a male donor in good health and CMV-seronegative. The source material was PBMCs. The CDR3 DNA sequence: TGTGCCAGCAGCATGGGACAGGGGTTCGGCGGGGAGCTGTTTTTT. This encodes CASSMGQGFGGELFF.